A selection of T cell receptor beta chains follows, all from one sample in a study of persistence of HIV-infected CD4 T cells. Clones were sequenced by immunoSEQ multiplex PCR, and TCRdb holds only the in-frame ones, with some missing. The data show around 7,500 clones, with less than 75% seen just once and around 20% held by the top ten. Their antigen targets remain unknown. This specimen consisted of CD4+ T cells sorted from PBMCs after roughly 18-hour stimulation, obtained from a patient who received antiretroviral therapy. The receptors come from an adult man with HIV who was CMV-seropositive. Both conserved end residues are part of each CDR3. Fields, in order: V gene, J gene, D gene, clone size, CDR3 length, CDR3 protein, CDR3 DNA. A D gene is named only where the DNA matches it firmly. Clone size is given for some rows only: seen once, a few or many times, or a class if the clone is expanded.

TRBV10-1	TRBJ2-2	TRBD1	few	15	CASRRDRLDTGELFF	TGCGCCAGCAGAAGGGACAGGCTAGACACCGGGGAGCTGTTTTTT
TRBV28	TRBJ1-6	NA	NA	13	CASRGRGWRPLHF	TGTGCCAGCAGGGGACGGGGGTGGAGGCCCCTCCACTTT
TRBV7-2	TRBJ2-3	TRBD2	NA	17	CASSFDLAGGRRDTQYF	TGTGCCAGCAGCTTCGATCTAGCGGGGGGCCGACGAGATACGCAGTATTTT
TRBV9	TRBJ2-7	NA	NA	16	CASGGAYGTPYYEQYF	TGTGCCAGCGGTGGGGCTTACGGGACGCCATACTACGAGCAGTACTTC
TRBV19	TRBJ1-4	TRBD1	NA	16	CASSTNRGRVNEKLFF	TGTGCCAGTAGTACAAACAGGGGGCGCGTTAATGAAAAACTGTTTTTT
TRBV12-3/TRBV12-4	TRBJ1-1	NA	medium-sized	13	CASSFSTDTEAFF	TGTGCCAGCAGTTTTTCTACTGACACTGAAGCTTTCTTT
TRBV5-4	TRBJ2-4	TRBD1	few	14	CASSGDRGRGIQYF	TGTGCCAGCAGCGGGGACAGGGGTCGGGGCATTCAGTACTTC
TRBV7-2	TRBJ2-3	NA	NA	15	CASSLGRILTDTQYF	TGTGCCAGCAGCTTAGGCAGGATCCTCACAGATACGCAGTATTTT
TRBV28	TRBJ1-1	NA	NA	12	CASSLRKNEAFF	TGTGCCAGCAGCCTACGGAAGAATGAAGCTTTCTTT
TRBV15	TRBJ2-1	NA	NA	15	CATSRDVGPYNEQFF	TGTGCCACCAGCAGAGATGTGGGCCCCTACAATGAGCAGTTCTTC
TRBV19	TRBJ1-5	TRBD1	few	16	CASSMKQGYSNQPQHF	TGTGCCAGTAGTATGAAACAGGGGTATAGCAATCAGCCCCAGCATTTT
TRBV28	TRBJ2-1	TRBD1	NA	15	CASTGGATSYNEQFF	TGTGCCAGCACAGGGGGAGCTACCTCCTACAATGAGCAGTTCTTC
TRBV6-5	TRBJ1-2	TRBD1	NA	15	CASSYSGTGTYGYTF	TGTGCCAGCAGTTACTCCGGGACAGGGACCTATGGCTACACCTTC
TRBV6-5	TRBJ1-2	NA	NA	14	CASSPGRGEYGYTF	TGTGCCAGCAGCCCCGGGAGGGGGGAGTATGGCTACACCTTC
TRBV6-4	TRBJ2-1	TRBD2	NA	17	CASSAQGLAGGANEQFF	TGTGCCAGCAGTGCCCAGGGACTAGCGGGAGGGGCCAATGAGCAGTTCTTC
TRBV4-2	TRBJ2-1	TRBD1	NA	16	CASSPEMGQGANEQFF	TGTGCCAGCAGCCCCGAGATGGGACAGGGGGCGAATGAGCAGTTCTTC
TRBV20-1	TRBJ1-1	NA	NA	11	CSASPTVEAFF	TGCAGTGCTAGTCCGACAGTCGAAGCTTTCTTT
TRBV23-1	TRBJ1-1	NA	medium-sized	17	CASSLPGGYFMNTEAFF	TGCGCCAGCAGTCTTCCCGGGGGCTACTTCATGAACACTGAAGCTTTCTTT
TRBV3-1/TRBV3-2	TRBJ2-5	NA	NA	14	CASSQGLDEETQYF	TGTGCCAGCAGCCAAGGGCTGGATGAGGAGACCCAGTACTTC
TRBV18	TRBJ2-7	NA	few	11	CASSPGHEQYF	TGTGCCAGCTCACCAGGCCACGAGCAGTACTTC
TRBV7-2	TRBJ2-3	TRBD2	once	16	CASSLGLAGYEDTQYF	TGTGCCAGCAGCTTAGGCCTAGCGGGATATGAAGATACGCAGTATTTT
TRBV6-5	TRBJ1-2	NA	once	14	CASSQRENFYGYTF	TGTGCCAGCAGTCAGAGGGAGAACTTCTATGGCTACACCTTC
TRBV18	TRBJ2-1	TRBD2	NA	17	CASSPGTSGGLYNEQFF	TGTGCCAGCTCACCCGGGACTAGCGGGGGTCTCTACAATGAGCAGTTCTTC
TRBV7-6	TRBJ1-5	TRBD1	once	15	CASSLAQGYGQPQHF	TGTGCCAGCAGCTTAGCACAGGGGTACGGTCAGCCCCAGCATTTT
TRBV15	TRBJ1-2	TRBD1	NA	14	CATSASQGANGYTF	TGTGCCACCAGCGCCTCACAGGGGGCCAATGGCTACACCTTC
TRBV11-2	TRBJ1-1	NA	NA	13	CASSLELGGKAFF	TGTGCCAGCAGCTTAGAATTGGGCGGTAAAGCTTTCTTT
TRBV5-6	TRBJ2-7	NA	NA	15	CASSFSTGRSYEQYF	TGTGCCAGCAGCTTTTCGACAGGGAGGTCCTACGAGCAGTACTTC
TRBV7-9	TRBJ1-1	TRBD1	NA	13	CASSLHLQGAAFF	TGTGCCAGCAGCCTTCACCTTCAGGGGGCGGCTTTCTTT